What follows are 28 T cell receptor beta chains derived from one specimen sequenced in a study of memory CD4+ T cells and cytomegalovirus serostatus. Generated by immunoSEQ multiplex PCR, the TCRdb table keeps only in-frame clones and is missing some. In the table there are approximately 46,000 clones, over 70% of which are singletons. The sort gate was single viable CD3+CD4+CD8-CD45RO+ cells for memory CD4+ T cells. Sequencing was done on a sample of memory CD4+ T cells from blood. The source of these receptors is an adult in good health and CMV-seronegative.

The V call is TRBV10-3, the J call TRBJ2-6; 9 bases map to TRBD1. Germline CDR1 reads ENHRY; CDR2 reads SYGVKD. Losses at the gene ends were 2 bases for V and 3 bases for J; bases not matched to a gene: 8. CDR3 length equals 18 residues. CDR3 nucleotide sequence: TGTGCCATCAGTGAGGTGCCTACAGGGGGCAGTGGGGCCAACGTCCTGACTTTC. It is translated as CAISEVPTGGSGANVLTF.

The chain combines TRBV4-3 with TRBJ2-6; 12 nucleotides line up with TRBD1. The CDR3 runs 20 residues. Trimming at V came to 2 bases and at J to 4 bases, leaving 12 bases not matched to a gene. From germline, CDR1 is LGHNA and CDR2 YSLEER. The CDR3 here is CASSQHLPGQGAGGANVLTF. CDR3 coding DNA: TGCGCCAGCAGCCAACACCTTCCGGGACAGGGGGCGGGAGGGGCCAACGTCCTGACTTTC.

This chain links TRBV15 with TRBJ1-3; D ambiguous. The CDR3 totals 15 residues. Germline assignment: CDR1 LNHNV and CDR2 YYDKDF (reference sequence). The germline V and J ends were trimmed by 0 bases and 3 bases, with 9 bases remaining between them. The CDR3 reads CATSRDRGYGNTIYF. As DNA, the CDR3 is TGTGCCACCAGCAGAGATCGGGGTTATGGAAACACCATATATTTT.

The V call is TRBV6-5, the J call TRBJ1-1; 9 bases agree with TRBD1. CDR3 length equals 14 residues. Trimming at V came to 4 bases and at J to 5 bases, leaving 5 bases not matched to a gene. From germline, CDR1 is MNHEY and CDR2 SVGAGI. The CDR3 loop reads CASSWGQGRTEAFF. CDR3 nucleotide sequence: TGTGCCAGCAGTTGGGGACAGGGTCGGACTGAAGCTTTCTTT.

V gene TRBV5-4 combines with J gene TRBJ1-1; the D gene is possibly TRBD1 (6 bases). CDR1 is SGHNT, CDR2 YYREEE, per germline (reference sequence). V was shortened by 4 bases and J by 2 bases, with 9 bases between the two germline ends. The CDR3 totals 13 residues. The CDR3: CASSGGGNTEAFF. CDR3 in DNA: TGTGCCAGCAGCGGAGGGGGTAACACTGAAGCTTTCTTT. The variable domain in full, with the rest retrieved from reference TRBV5-4 and TRBJ1-1, is ETGVTQSPTHLIKTRGQQVTLRCSSQSGHNTVSWYQQALGQGPQFIFQYYREEENGRGNFPPRFSGLQFPNYSSELNVNALELDDSALYLCASSGGGNTEAFFGQGTRLTVV.

This chain connects TRBV5-1 to TRBJ2-6; possibly TRBD1 or TRBD2 for D (5 bases each). The germline gives CDR1 SGHRS, CDR2 YFSETQ. The ends were cut back, 2 bases at V and 0 bases at J, with 9 bases in the middle. This CDR3 has 16 residues. Here the CDR3 DNA reads TGCGCCAGCAGCTTCGTCGGGGCCTCTGGGGCCAACGTCCTGACTTTC. Translated: CASSFVGASGANVLTF.

This clone was counted many times. The chain couples TRBV2 to TRBJ1-6; D gene uncertain. Germline V gives CDR1 SNHLY, CDR2 FYNNEI. There are 12 residues in the CDR3. V lost 4 bases, J lost 9 bases, and 7 bases lay in between. The CDR3 region has the DNA TGTGCCAGCAGTGTTGAGCTTTCACCCCTCCACTTT. As protein: CASSVELSPLHF.

The genes are TRBV27 and TRBJ1-1; D unclear. This CDR3 has 15 amino acids. Germline CDR1 and CDR2: MNHEY and SMNVEV (reference sequence). V was shortened by 8 bases and J by 1 base, with 17 bases between the two germline ends. The DNA of the CDR3 is TGTGCCAGCGGATGGACCGGACTTAAGAACACTGAAGCTTTCTTT. It specifies CASGWTGLKNTEAFF.

This clone was detected a few times. V usage is TRBV13 and J usage is TRBJ1-1, with a tentative D call TRBD1 (5 bases). The V gene's germline CDR1 is PRHDT and CDR2 FYEKMQ (reference sequence). The CDR3 runs to 12 residues. V lost 3 bases and J lost 6, with 8 bases in between. The CDR3 here is CASSFREAEAFF. In DNA form, the CDR3 reads TGTGCCAGCAGCTTCAGGGAGGCTGAAGCTTTCTTT.

The CDR3 DNA sequence: TGCGCCAGCAGCTCCGGGAATAACCAATCCCCCCTCCACTTT. Translated, it gives CASSSGNNQSPLHF. The chain combines TRBV5-1 with TRBJ1-6; D gene ambiguous. V was cut by 3 bases and J by 13 bases, with 17 bases left in between. From germline, CDR1 is SGHRS and CDR2 YFSETQ. The CDR3 spans 14 residues.

The chain recombines TRBV19 with TRBJ1-6; 7 nucleotides agree with TRBD1. Trimming took 8 bases from V and 10 from J; bases not matched to a gene: 8. The CDR3 runs 13 residues. CDR1 and CDR2 from the germline V gene are LNHDA and SQIVND (reference sequence). CDR3 sequence (DNA): TGTGCCAGTGGACAGGAGCGGCAATCACCCCTCCACTTT. It is translated as CASGQERQSPLHF.

V gene TRBV18 combines with J gene TRBJ1-2; D perhaps matches TRBD1 (5 bases). This CDR3 contains 16 residues. Germline V gene sequence: CDR1 KGHSH, CDR2 LQKENI. V was trimmed by 4 bases and J by 4 bases, leaving 19 bases between them. CDR3 in DNA: TGTGCCAGCTCACTAGAATCCGGGACGAGAGCCTATGGCTACACCTTC. Translation: CASSLESGTRAYGYTF. The full variable domain, completed using reference TRBV18 and TRBJ1-2, is NAGVMQNPRHLVRRRGQEARLRCSPMKGHSHVYWYRQLPEEGLKFMVYLQKENIIDESGMPKERFSAEFPKEGPSILRIQQVVRGDSAAYFCASSLESGTRAYGYTFGSGTRLTVV.

The chain carries TRBV30 and TRBJ2-4, with a possible D match to TRBD2 (7 bases). Germline V lookup: CDR1 GTSNPN, CDR2 SVGIG (reference sequence). Between the trimmed V and J ends, which lost 1 base and 2 bases, there was a span of 12 bases. The CDR3 is 15 residues long. The CDR3, as DNA: TGTGCCTGGAGTGGGGGGGGCATAACCAAAAACATTCAGTACTTC. This sequence encodes CAWSGGGITKNIQYF.

This clone was seen a single time. The rearrangement uses TRBV10-3 and TRBJ1-1, with a weak D call TRBD1 (6 bases). This CDR3 has 17 amino acids. The V gene lost 0 bases and the J gene lost 0 bases, with 14 bases spanning the gap. From germline, CDR1 is ENHRY and CDR2 SYGVKD. CDR3 sequence (DNA): TGTGCCATCAGTGAGTCGATTATTCGGGACATGAACACTGAAGCTTTCTTT. Amino acids: CAISESIIRDMNTEAFF.

This chain uses TRBV9 with TRBJ2-7; the match to TRBD2 covers 7 bases. The V and J ends lost 4 bases and 2 bases, in that order; junction bases with no gene match: 12. This CDR3 contains 16 residues. CDR1 and CDR2 from the germline V gene are SGDLS and YYNGEE. This CDR3 is CASSPSSGVATYEQYF. The CDR3 nucleotides are TGTGCCAGCAGCCCCTCAAGCGGGGTTGCTACCTACGAGCAGTACTTC.

The CDR3 loop is CASSLRGTAGWDGYTF. CDR3 DNA: TGTGCCAGCAGTTTAAGGGGGACAGCGGGGTGGGATGGCTACACCTTC. The chain recombines TRBV27 with TRBJ1-2; 7 nucleotides align to TRBD1. Germline-derived CDR1 and CDR2 are MNHEY and SMNVEV (reference sequence). V lost 2 bases and J lost 6; bases outside the gene matches: 12. The CDR3 extends over 16 amino acids.

V is TRBV2 and J is TRBJ1-6; TRBD1 agrees at 8 bases. After removal of 11 bases from V and 10 bases from J, the junction contained 10 bases not matched to a gene. Germline V CDR1 and CDR2: SNHLY, FYNNEI. This CDR3 is 13 amino acids long. The CDR3 spells CAATGERESPLHF. The CDR3 coding sequence is TGTGCCGCGACAGGGGAACGGGAATCACCCCTCCACTTT.

V and J are TRBV7-2 and TRBJ2-1; 8 positions agree with TRBD1. Germline loops: CDR1 SGHTA, CDR2 FQGNSA. V trimming: 1 base; J trimming: 6 bases; junction bases outside the gene matches: 8. The CDR3 spans 16 residues. The CDR3: CASSLVRDRLSNEQFF. The CDR3 nucleotides are TGTGCCAGCAGCTTAGTTCGGGACAGGCTCAGCAATGAGCAGTTCTTC. Full variable domain (missing parts from reference TRBV7-2 and TRBJ2-1): GAGVSQSPSNKVTEKGKDVELRCDPISGHTALYWYRQSLGQGLEFLIYFQGNSAPDKSGLPSDRFSAERTGGSVSTLTIQRTQQEDSAVYLCASSLVRDRLSNEQFFGPGTRLTVL.

As regards this clone: The same CDR3 also results from other DNA sequences found in this sample. V and J are TRBV7-3 and TRBJ2-1; D ambiguous. Looked up from germline, CDR1 is SGHTA and CDR2 is FQGTGA. Trimming cost V 0 bases and J 4 bases, with 4 bases left between them. CDR3 length: 13 amino acids. CDR3 residues: CASSLTAYNEQFF. The CDR3 DNA is TGTGCCAGCAGCTTAACGGCTTACAATGAGCAGTTCTTC.

The J gene is TRBJ2-7, the V gene TRBV27; tentative D call: TRBD2 (7 bases). Trimming removed 10 bases at V and 2 bases at J, with 15 bases between. Germline assignment: CDR1 MNHEY and CDR2 SMNVEV (reference sequence). CDR3 length equals 13 residues. DNA for the CDR3: TGTGCCACCTCAAGGGGGGGGGCCTACGAGCAGTACTTC. Translating it yields CATSRGGAYEQYF.

This chain uses TRBV28 with TRBJ2-2; 10 positions agree with TRBD1. Per germline, CDR1 MDHEN and CDR2 SYDVKM. The J segment lost 6 bases and the V segment lost 5 bases, leaving 9 bases of the junction unmatched. The CDR3 has 16 amino acids. DNA of the CDR3: TGTGCCAGCAGTATTATCGGGACAGGGGACCCCGGGGAGCTGTTTTTT. Residues: CASSIIGTGDPGELFF.

J is TRBJ1-3 and V is TRBV19, with D hard to call. This CDR3 spans 14 amino acids. Per germline, CDR1 LNHDA and CDR2 SQIVND (reference sequence). V lost 2 bases and J 0 bases, leaving 5 bases between the germline ends. CDR3: CASSIKYSGNTIYF. For the CDR3, the DNA is TGTGCCAGTAGTATAAAATACTCTGGAAACACCATATATTTT.

The chain recombines TRBV19 with TRBJ1-5; D ambiguous. Trimming stripped 8 bases from V and 0 bases from J, with 14 bases between. This CDR3 contains 15 residues. CDR1 is LNHDA and CDR2 is SQIVND in the germline V gene (reference sequence). The CDR3 protein is CASAIGMYSNQPQHF. The CDR3 DNA sequence: TGTGCCAGTGCGATAGGTATGTATAGCAATCAGCCCCAGCATTTT.

DNA of the CDR3: TGTGCCAGCAGCTTGCACGCGGGGGACACCGGGGAGCTGTTTTTT. This encodes CASSLHAGDTGELFF. The chain couples TRBV7-2 to TRBJ2-2, with 7 bases lining up with TRBD2. Germline V gives CDR1 SGHTA, CDR2 FQGNSA. J gave up 3 bases and V 3 bases, and 4 bases lay outside the gene matches. This CDR3 region has 15 residues.

The chain carries TRBV7-2 and TRBJ2-3; no clear D gene. CDR1 is SGHTA and CDR2 is FQGNSA in the germline V gene. Trimming shortened V by 4 bases and J by 6 bases, and 5 bases separated the two germline ends. This CDR3 region has 11 residues. Here the CDR3 reads CASSSYDTQYF. DNA for the CDR3: TGTGCCAGCAGCTCTTACGATACGCAGTATTTT.

The CDR3 sequence is CASRRTSGGGAYEQYF. As DNA, the CDR3 is TGTGCCAGCAGACGGACTAGCGGGGGAGGTGCCTACGAGCAGTACTTC. The gene calls are TRBV6-6 and TRBJ2-7; the match to TRBD2 covers 13 bases. Looked up from germline, CDR1 is MNHNY and CDR2 is SVGAGI (reference sequence). This CDR3 comprises 16 residues. The ends lost 6 bases at V and 2 bases at J; junction bases unmatched: 7.

The rearrangement joins TRBV29-1 to TRBJ1-1; D perhaps matches TRBD1 (5 bases). Trimming took 2 bases from V and 1 from J, leaving 8 bases between them. The CDR3 is 13 residues long. Germline V lookup: CDR1 SQVTM, CDR2 ANQGSEA. CDR3 bases: TGCAGCGTTGAATCAGGGAGGAACACTGAAGCTTTCTTT. It is translated as CSVESGRNTEAFF.

V and J are TRBV5-4 and TRBJ2-2; D is undetermined. The germline V and J ends were trimmed by 0 bases and 4 bases, with 7 bases remaining between them. Germline CDR1 SGHNT, CDR2 YYREEE (reference sequence). The CDR3 extends over 14 amino acids. CDR3 sequence (DNA): TGTGCCAGCAGCTTGGATCCGAGCACCGGGGAGCTGTTTTTT. Protein product: CASSLDPSTGELFF.